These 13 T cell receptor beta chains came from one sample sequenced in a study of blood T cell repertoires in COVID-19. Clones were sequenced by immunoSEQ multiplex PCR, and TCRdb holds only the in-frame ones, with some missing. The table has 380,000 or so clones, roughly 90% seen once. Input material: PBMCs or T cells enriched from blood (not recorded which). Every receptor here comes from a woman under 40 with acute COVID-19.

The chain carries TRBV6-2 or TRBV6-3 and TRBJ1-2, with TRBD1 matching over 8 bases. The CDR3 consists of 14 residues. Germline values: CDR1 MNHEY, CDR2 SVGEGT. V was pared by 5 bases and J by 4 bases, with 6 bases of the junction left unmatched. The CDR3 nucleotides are TGTGCCAGCAGTCCCAGGGGGCCTCTCTATGGCTACACCTTC. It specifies CASSPRGPLYGYTF.

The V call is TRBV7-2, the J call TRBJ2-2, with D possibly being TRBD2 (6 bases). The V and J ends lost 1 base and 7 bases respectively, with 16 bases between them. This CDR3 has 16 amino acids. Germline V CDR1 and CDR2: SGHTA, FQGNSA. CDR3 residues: CASSLVGTLLNGELFF. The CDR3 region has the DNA TGTGCCAGCAGCTTAGTAGGGACTCTACTGAACGGGGAGCTGTTTTTT.

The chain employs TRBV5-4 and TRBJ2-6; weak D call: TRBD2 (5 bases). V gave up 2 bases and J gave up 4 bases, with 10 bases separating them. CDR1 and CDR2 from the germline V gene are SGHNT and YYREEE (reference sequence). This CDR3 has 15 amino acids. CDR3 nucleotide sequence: TGTGCCAGCAGCTTAAGCGGATCAGGGGCCAACGTCCTGACTTTC. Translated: CASSLSGSGANVLTF. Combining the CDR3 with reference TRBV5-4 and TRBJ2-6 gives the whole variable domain ETGVTQSPTHLIKTRGQQVTLRCSSQSGHNTVSWYQQALGQGPQFIFQYYREEENGRGNFPPRFSGLQFPNYSSELNVNALELDDSALYLCASSLSGSGANVLTFGAGSRLTVL.

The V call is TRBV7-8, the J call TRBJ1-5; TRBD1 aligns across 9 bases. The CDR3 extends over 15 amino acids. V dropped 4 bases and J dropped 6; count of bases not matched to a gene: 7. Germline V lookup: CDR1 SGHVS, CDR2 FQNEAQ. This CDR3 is CASSSGTGTGQPQHF. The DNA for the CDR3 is TGTGCCAGCAGCTCAGGGACAGGGACGGGTCAGCCCCAGCATTTT.

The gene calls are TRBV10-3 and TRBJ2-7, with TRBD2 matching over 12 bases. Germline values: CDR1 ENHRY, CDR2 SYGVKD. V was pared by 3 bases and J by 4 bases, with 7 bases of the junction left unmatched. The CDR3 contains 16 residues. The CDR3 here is CAISETLAGGSYEQYF. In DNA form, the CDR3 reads TGTGCCATCAGTGAAACACTAGCGGGGGGCTCGTACGAGCAGTACTTC.

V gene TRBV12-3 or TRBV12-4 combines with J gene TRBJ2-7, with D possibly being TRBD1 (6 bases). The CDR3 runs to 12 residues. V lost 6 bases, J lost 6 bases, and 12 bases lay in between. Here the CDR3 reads CASSPQGTEQYF. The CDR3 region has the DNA TGTGCCAGCAGCCCACAGGGAACCGAGCAGTACTTC.

CDR3 DNA: TGTGCCAGCACCCGGACAGGGGGTACCACCGGGGAGCTGTTTTTT. Protein sequence: CASTRTGGTTGELFF. The gene calls are TRBV9 and TRBJ2-2; 10 bases fit TRBD1. Per germline, CDR1 SGDLS and CDR2 YYNGEE. The CDR3 spans 15 residues. V was clipped by 6 bases and J by 4 bases; unmatched bases: 6.

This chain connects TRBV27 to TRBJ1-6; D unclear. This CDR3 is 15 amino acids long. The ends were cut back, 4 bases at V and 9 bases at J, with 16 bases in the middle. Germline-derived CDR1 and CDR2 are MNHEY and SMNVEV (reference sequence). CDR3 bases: TGTGCCAGCAGTTCCTCCGGGTCCGCGCGTTCACCCCTCCACTTT. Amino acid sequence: CASSSSGSARSPLHF.

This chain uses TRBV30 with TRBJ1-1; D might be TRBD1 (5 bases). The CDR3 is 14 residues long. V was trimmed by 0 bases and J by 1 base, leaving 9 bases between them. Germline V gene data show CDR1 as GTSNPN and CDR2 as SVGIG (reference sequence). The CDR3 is CAWSVGAENTEAFF. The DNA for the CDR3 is TGTGCCTGGAGTGTAGGGGCCGAGAACACTGAAGCTTTCTTT.

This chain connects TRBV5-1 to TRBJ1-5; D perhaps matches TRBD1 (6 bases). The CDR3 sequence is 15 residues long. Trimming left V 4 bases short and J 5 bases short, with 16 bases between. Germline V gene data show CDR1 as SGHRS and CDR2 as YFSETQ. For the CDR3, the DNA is TGCGCCAGCAGCCCAAGACCGGGGGGCGATCAGCCCCAGCATTTT. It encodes CASSPRPGGDQPQHF.

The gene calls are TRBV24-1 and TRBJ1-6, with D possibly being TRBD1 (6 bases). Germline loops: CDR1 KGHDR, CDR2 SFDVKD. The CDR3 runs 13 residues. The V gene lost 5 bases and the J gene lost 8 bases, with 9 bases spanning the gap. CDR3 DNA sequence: TGTGCCACCAGTGCGGGGGGCGATTCACCCCTCCACTTT. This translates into CATSAGGDSPLHF.

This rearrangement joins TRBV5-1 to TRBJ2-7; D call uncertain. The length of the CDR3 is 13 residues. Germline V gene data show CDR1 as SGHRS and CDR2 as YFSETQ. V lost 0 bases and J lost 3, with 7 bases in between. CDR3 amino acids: CASSLVPSYEQYF. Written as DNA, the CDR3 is TGCGCCAGCAGCTTGGTTCCCAGCTACGAGCAGTACTTC. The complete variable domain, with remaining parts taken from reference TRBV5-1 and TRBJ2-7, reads KAGVTQTPRYLIKTRGQQVTLSCSPISGHRSVSWYQQTPGQGLQFLFEYFSETQRNKGNFPGRFSGRQFSNSRSEMNVSTLELGDSALYLCASSLVPSYEQYFGPGTRLTVT.

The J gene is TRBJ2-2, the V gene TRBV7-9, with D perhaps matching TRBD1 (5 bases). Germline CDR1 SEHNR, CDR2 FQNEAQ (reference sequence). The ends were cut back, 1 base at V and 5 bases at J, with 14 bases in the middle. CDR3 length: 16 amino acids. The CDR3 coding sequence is TGTGCCAGCAGCTTAGTGGCAGGGTCGTTAACCGGGGAGCTGTTTTTT. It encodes CASSLVAGSLTGELFF.